Below, 20 T cell receptor beta chains from the same sample are listed, as sequenced in a study of Ad26.COV2.S vaccination and SARS-CoV-2 variants. TCRdb's table, derived via immunoSEQ multiplex PCR, lists solely in-frame clones and lacks some. Here the sample spans hundreds of thousands of clones, around 87% being singletons. Noted treatment: about 20 received Ad26.COV2.S at low or high dose, single or two shots; five or six received placebo; per-sample allocation not given. Collection of the samples took place on day 63 after the first injection of vaccine or placebo. The sample in question was peripheral blood, obtained in a trial of Ad26.COV2.S vaccine versus placebo. The receptors derive from a person aged 18-65 years who received the Ad26.COV2.S COVID-19 vaccine or a placebo.

This clone was seen once. This sequence joins TRBV6-5 and TRBJ2-2, with 8 bases matching TRBD1. Germline V gene data show CDR1 as MNHEY and CDR2 as SVGAGI. The CDR3 extends over 15 amino acids. V trimming: 6 bases; J trimming: 3 bases; junction bases outside the gene matches: 6. As DNA, the CDR3 is TGTGCCAGCAGCTCTGACAGGGGCCACACCGGGGAGCTGTTTTTT. Residues: CASSSDRGHTGELFF.

V gene TRBV3-1 (or the pseudogene TRBV3-2) combines with J gene TRBJ2-2; 9 bases fit TRBD1. This CDR3 is 14 amino acids long. Germline V gene sequence: CDR1 LGHDT, CDR2 YNNKEL (reference sequence). Trimming took 9 bases from V and 0 from J; bases not matched to a gene: 2. The CDR3 bases are TGTGCCAGTACAGGGGGCGCGAACACCGGGGAGCTGTTTTTT. Translation: CASTGGANTGELFF.

The rearrangement uses TRBV3-1 (or the pseudogene TRBV3-2) and TRBJ1-2; tentative D call: TRBD1 (6 bases). V was shortened by 0 bases and J by 8 bases, with 16 bases between the two germline ends. CDR3 length: 15 amino acids. Germline V gives CDR1 LGHDT, CDR2 YNNKEL (reference sequence). The CDR3 reads CASSQDMGQQGGYTF. The CDR3 DNA is TGTGCCAGCAGCCAAGATATGGGACAACAGGGCGGCTACACCTTC.

V gene TRBV11-2 combines with J gene TRBJ1-2, with D perhaps TRBD1 (5 bases). The CDR3 has 13 amino acids. Trimming took 3 bases from V and 8 from J, leaving 13 bases between them. Germline loops: CDR1 SGHAT, CDR2 FQNNGV. The CDR3 reads CASSFTSREGYTF. CDR3 in DNA: TGTGCCAGCAGCTTCACGAGCAGGGAAGGCTACACCTTC.

The rearrangement joins TRBV7-3 to TRBJ2-6; D tentatively fits TRBD1 or TRBD2 (6 bases each). The CDR3 is made up of 17 amino acids. Germline CDR1 SGHTA, CDR2 FQGTGA. Trimming took off 5 bases at V and 2 bases at J, with 16 bases between the two ends. The CDR3 nucleotides are TGTGCCAGCAGCCCGAAACCGGGGGCCGCTGGGGCCAACGTCCTGACTTTC. It yields the protein CASSPKPGAAGANVLTF.

There are a few counts of this clone. The junction departs from the called germline gene at one end, perhaps through a read error. The chain employs TRBV4-1 and TRBJ1-2, with 7 bases that match TRBD1. Germline CDR1 and CDR2: MGHRA and YSYEKL. The CDR3 contains 14 residues. The CDR3 region is CARSRPGGNYGYTF. In nucleotides, the CDR3 is TGCGCCCGCAGCCGACCAGGGGGGAACTATGGCTACACCTTC.

This clone showed up just once. V is TRBV11-2 and J is TRBJ1-5, with D perhaps matching TRBD1 (5 bases). The CDR3 is 13 amino acids. CDR1 and CDR2 from the germline V gene are SGHAT and FQNNGV. Trimming took off 1 base at V and 6 bases at J, with 7 bases between the two ends. DNA of the CDR3: TGTGCCAGCAGCTTAGCCGGGGGTCAGCCCCAGCATTTT. Translating it yields CASSLAGGQPQHF.

The chain carries TRBV10-3 and TRBJ2-5, with 8 bases lining up with TRBD1. The CDR3 is 13 residues long. V lost 6 bases to trimming and J lost 5 bases; unmatched junction nucleotides: 5. Germline V gene lookup returns CDR1 ENHRY and CDR2 SYGVKD. CDR3: CAISRTGRETQYF. The CDR3, as DNA: TGTGCCATCAGCCGGACAGGGAGGGAGACCCAGTACTTC.

The rearrangement joins TRBV10-3 to TRBJ2-3; 11 nucleotides match TRBD2. The germline gives CDR1 ENHRY, CDR2 SYGVKD. Trimming took 3 bases from V and 2 from J; bases not matched to a gene: 16. The CDR3 spans 20 residues. The CDR3 bases are TGTGCCATCAGTGACCCGCTAGCGGGGGGCCCCAGCCTCGACACAGATACGCAGTATTTT. The encoded protein is CAISDPLAGGPSLDTDTQYF.

In regard to this clone: At the DNA level, this CDR3 is encoded by other sequences in the same sample as well. The chain combines TRBV29-1 with TRBJ1-1; D not certain. Germline V gene data show CDR1 as SQVTM and CDR2 as ANQGSEA. There are 13 residues in the CDR3. V was cut by 3 bases and J by 0 bases, with 8 bases left in between. CDR3 bases: TGCAGCGTTGAGCGGAGGATGAACACTGAAGCTTTCTTT. Protein product: CSVERRMNTEAFF. Using reference TRBV29-1 and TRBJ1-1 for the parts outside the CDR3, the full variable domain is SAVISQKPSRDICQRGTSLTIQCQVDSQVTMMFWYRQQPGQSLTLIATANQGSEATYESGFVIDKFPISRPNLTFSTLTVSNMSPEDSSIYLCSVERRMNTEAFFGQGTRLTVV.

This chain joins TRBV7-3 and TRBJ2-3; the match to TRBD2 covers 10 bases. After removal of 8 bases from V and 5 bases from J, the junction contained 10 bases not matched to a gene. The CDR3 covers 15 residues. The germline V gene encodes CDR1 SGHTA and CDR2 FQGTGA. The CDR3 nucleotides read TGTGCCAGCCCTATCAGCGGGGGGGCAGGAGATACGCAGTATTTT. The encoded protein is CASPISGGAGDTQYF.

J is TRBJ2-3 and V is TRBV5-6; tentative D call: TRBD1 (6 bases). CDR3 length: 13 residues. Per germline, CDR1 SGHDT and CDR2 YYEEEE. V was clipped by 6 bases and J by 9 bases, with 17 bases between them. CDR3 loop: CASKTRQEVTQYF. The CDR3 coding sequence is TGTGCCAGCAAAACCCGACAGGAGGTAACGCAGTATTTT.

This sequence joins TRBV4-1 and TRBJ2-1; the D gene is possibly TRBD1 (5 bases). V was clipped by 0 bases and J by 4 bases, with 7 bases between them. This CDR3 has 14 residues. Germline CDR1 is MGHRA and CDR2 is YSYEKL. The CDR3 DNA reads as TGCGCCAGCAGCCAAGAGGACAATTACAATGAGCAGTTCTTC. Translated: CASSQEDNYNEQFF.

This sequence joins TRBV4-2 and TRBJ1-5; D ambiguous. This CDR3 region has 15 residues. The germline gives CDR1 LGHNA, CDR2 YNFKEQ. Trimming left V 0 bases short and J 0 bases short, with 6 bases between. The CDR3 reads CASSQDRFSNQPQHF. The CDR3 DNA reads as TGTGCCAGCAGCCAAGACAGGTTTAGCAATCAGCCCCAGCATTTT.

The V gene is TRBV7-9, the J gene TRBJ2-7; a possible D gene is TRBD1 (6 bases). Germline CDR1 is SEHNR and CDR2 is FQNEAQ (reference sequence). The CDR3 loop spans 13 amino acids. Trimming removed 6 bases from V and 2 bases from J, with 11 bases in between. CDR3 loop: CASRQGRTYEQYF. CDR3 nucleotides: TGTGCCAGCAGACAGGGCAGGACCTACGAGCAGTACTTC.

The chain couples TRBV27 to TRBJ1-2, with a weak D call TRBD1 (5 bases). The CDR3 is 20 residues long. The V and J ends lost 5 bases and 2 bases respectively, with 30 bases between them. CDR1 MNHEY and CDR2 SMNVEV come from the germline V gene (reference sequence). CDR3 nucleotides: TGTGCCAGCAGTCCCGTCCGTAGGGGACTCCTTTATCCCCGAAACTATGGCTACACCTTC. Translated: CASSPVRRGLLYPRNYGYTF.

The chain recombines TRBV18 with TRBJ1-1; TRBD1 is a possible D gene (5 bases). CDR1 is KGHSH, CDR2 LQKENI, per germline. V shed 2 bases and J shed 4 bases, with 8 bases lying between them. The CDR3 loop spans 13 amino acids. The CDR3 spells CASSPMRGTEAFF. CDR3 in DNA: TGTGCCAGCTCACCAATGAGGGGCACTGAAGCTTTCTTT.

This chain joins TRBV2 and TRBJ2-3, with TRBD1 as a possible D gene (6 bases). The V and J ends lost 4 bases and 0 bases respectively, with 14 bases between them. CDR3 length equals 16 residues. Germline V gene data show CDR1 as SNHLY and CDR2 as FYNNEI. CDR3 DNA sequence: TGTGCCAGCAGTGTTTTTGGGACATCTAGCACAGATACGCAGTATTTT. This gives the protein CASSVFGTSSTDTQYF.

J is TRBJ2-4 and V is TRBV18; 8 bases match TRBD1. The CDR3 is 14 residues long. In germline, CDR1 is KGHSH, CDR2 LQKENI. J was trimmed by 7 bases and V by 3 bases; bases with no gene match: 5. CDR3 nucleotide sequence: TGTGCCAGCTCACCTAGTGGACAGGGTAACATTCAGTACTTC. The encoded protein is CASSPSGQGNIQYF.

The V gene is TRBV7-3, the J gene TRBJ2-3, with 12 positions matching TRBD2. This CDR3 region has 16 residues. V lost 4 bases to trimming and J lost 2 bases; unmatched junction nucleotides: 4. Per germline, CDR1 SGHTA and CDR2 FQGTGA. As DNA, the CDR3 is TGTGCCAGCAGCTACGGACTAGCGGGGACCACAGATACGCAGTATTTT. Protein sequence: CASSYGLAGTTDTQYF.